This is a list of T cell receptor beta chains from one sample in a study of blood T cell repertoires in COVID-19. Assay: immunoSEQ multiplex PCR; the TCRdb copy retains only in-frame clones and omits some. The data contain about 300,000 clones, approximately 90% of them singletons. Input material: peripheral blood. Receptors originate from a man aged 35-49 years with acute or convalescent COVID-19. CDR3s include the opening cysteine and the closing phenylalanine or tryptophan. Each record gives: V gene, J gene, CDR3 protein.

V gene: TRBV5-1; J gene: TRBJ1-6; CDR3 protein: CASSLGQGYAPLHF
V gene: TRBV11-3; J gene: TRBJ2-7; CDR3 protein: CASSLSSGSPYEQYF
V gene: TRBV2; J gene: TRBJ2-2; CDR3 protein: CASSEGPSGELFF
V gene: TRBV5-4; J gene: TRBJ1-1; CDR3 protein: CASSMKGRWGDEAFF
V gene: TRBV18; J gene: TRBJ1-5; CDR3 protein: CASSPTFVQPQHF
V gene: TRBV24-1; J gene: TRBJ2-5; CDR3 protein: CATSDWTGGETQYF
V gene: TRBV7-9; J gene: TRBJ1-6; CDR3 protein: CASRVRVAENSPLHF
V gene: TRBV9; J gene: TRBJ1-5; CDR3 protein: CASSPGSGVGQPQHF
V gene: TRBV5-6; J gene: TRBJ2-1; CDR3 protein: CASIPQGSGGYNEQFF
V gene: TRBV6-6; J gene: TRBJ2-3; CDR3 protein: CASSYVLAGAGDTQYF
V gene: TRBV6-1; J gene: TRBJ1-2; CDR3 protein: CASSERGKDYGYTF
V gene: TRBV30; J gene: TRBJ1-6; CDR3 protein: CAWSEQGFSPLHF
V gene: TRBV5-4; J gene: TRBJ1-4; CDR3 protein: CASSLASSGQRATNEKLFF
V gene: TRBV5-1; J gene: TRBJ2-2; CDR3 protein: CASSLSSSGTGELFF
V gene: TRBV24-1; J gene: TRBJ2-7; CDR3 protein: CATSPAVYEQYF
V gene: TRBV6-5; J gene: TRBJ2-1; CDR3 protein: CASSRPTLRDEFF
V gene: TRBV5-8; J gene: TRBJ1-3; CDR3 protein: CASSWAISSSGNTIYF
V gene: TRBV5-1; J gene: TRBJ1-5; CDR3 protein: CASSLTGGDQPQHF
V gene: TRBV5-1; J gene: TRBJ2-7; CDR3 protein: CASCKGALDYEQYF
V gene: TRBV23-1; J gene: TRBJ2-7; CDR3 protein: CASSQTGPGSYEQYF
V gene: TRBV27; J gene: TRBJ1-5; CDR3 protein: CASRRTGPYSNQPQHF
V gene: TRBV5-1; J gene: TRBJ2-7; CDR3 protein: CASSSGGRNEQYF
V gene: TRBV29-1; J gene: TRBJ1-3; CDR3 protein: CSVDPGISGNTIYF
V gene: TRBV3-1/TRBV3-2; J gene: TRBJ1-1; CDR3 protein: CASSRRGGYTEAFF
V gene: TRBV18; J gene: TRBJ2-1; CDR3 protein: CASSRLAQDEQFF
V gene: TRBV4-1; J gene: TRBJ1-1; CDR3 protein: CASSLRTGGDTEAFF
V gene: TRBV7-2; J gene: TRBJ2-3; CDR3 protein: CASSLLGVNLGTDTQYF
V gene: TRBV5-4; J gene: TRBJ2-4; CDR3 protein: CASSLGDRVGIQYF
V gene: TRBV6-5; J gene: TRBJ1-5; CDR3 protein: CASNNRGNQPQHF
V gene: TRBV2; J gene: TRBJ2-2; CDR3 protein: CASSVQGQGTGELFF
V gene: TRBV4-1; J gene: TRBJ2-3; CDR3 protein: CASSSRRLAGGANTQYF
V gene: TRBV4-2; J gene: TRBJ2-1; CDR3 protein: CASSQVGGAYGNEQFF
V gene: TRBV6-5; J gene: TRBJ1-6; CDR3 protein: CASSPRDSRALHF
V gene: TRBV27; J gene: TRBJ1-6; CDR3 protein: CASSLNGRQPLHF
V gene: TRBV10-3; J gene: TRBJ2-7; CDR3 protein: CAISDPGTAGLDSYEQYF
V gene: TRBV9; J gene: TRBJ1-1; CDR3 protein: CASSVDRLTTPSEAFF
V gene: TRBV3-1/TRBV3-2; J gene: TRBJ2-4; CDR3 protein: CASSQESGRGAKNIQYF
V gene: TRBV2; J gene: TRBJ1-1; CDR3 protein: CASSENRGWTEAFF
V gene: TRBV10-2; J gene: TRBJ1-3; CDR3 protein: CASGGQGMENTIYF
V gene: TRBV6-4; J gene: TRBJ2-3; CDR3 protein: CASSDSGSGSPDTQYF
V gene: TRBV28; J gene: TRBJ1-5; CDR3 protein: CASSFVRGPDNQPQHF
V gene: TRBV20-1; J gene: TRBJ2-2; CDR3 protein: CSASSDRNTGELFF
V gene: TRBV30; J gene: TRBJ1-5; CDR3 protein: CAWSRGSNQPQHF
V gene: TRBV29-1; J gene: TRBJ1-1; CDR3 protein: CSVTGTGGRNTEAFF
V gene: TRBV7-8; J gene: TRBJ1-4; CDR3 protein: CASSLKGGLSEKLFF
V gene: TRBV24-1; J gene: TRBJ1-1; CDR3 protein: CATTTMGRSNTEAFF
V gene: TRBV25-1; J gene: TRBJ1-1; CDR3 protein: CASREVGGANTEAFF
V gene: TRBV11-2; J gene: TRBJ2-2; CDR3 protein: CASSLTGDTGELFF
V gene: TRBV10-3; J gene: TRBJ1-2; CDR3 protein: CAISRDLANYGYTF
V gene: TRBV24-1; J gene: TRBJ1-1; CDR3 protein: CATSDPRGGSTEAFF
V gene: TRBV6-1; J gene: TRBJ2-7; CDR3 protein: CASSEVLAGGHLPYEQYF
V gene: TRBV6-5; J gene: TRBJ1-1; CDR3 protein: CASSPGQGRTEAFF
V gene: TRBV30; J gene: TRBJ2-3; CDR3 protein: CAWSARLTDTQYF
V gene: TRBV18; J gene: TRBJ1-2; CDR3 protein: CASSPMGQEEGYTF
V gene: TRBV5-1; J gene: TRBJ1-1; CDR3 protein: CASSTGREDTEAFF